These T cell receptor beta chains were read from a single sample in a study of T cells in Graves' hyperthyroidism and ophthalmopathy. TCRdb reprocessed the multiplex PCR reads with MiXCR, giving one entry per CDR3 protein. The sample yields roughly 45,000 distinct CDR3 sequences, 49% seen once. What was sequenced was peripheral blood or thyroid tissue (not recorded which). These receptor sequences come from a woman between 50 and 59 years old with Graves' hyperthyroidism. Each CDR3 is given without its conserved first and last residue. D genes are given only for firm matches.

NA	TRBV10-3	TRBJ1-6	AINLPGHPPSPLH
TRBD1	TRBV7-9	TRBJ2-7	ASSPLGGQGVKQY
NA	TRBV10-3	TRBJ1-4	AISEGGSEKLF
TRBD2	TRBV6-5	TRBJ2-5	ASSTGLAGETQY
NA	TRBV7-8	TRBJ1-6	ASSPGPRWGSPLH
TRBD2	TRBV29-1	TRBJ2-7	SVEGRGGTYEQY
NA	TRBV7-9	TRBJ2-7	ASSPGAIHEQY
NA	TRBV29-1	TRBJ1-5	SVQDSSNQPQH
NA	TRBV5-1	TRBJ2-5	ASSSPLGETQY
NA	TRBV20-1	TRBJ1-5	SASVRQDQPQH
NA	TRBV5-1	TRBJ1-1	ASTLSGGNTEAF
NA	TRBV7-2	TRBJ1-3	ASSLAGRGNTIY